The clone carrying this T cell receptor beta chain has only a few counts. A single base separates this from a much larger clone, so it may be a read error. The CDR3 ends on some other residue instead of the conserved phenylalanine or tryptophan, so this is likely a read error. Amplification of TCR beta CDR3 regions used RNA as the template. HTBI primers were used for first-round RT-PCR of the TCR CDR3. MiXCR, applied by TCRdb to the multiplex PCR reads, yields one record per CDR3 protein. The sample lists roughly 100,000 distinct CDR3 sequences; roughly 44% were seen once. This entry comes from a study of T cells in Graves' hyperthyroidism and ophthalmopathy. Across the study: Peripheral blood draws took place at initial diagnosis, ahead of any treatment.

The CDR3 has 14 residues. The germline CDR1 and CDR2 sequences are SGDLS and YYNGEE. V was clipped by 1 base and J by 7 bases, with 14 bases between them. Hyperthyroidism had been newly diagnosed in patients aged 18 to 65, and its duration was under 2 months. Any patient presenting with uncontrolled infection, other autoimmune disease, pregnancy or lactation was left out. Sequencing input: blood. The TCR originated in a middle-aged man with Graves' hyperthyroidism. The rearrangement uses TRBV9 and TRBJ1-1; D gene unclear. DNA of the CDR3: TGTGCCAGCAGCGTAAGAGGAAGGATGGATGAAGCTTTCTCT. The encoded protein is CASSVRGRMDEAFS.